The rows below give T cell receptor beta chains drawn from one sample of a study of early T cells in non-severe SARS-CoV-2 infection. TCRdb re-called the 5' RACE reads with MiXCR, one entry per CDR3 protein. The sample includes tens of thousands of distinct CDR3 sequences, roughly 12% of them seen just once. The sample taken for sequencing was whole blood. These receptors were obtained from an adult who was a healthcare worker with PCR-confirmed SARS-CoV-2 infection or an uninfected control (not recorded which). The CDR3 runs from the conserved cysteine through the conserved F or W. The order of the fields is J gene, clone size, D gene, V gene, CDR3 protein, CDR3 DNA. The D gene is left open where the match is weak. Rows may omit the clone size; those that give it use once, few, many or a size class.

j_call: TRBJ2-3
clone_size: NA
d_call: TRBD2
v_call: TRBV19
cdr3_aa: CASSVGGSGSTDTQYF
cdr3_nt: TGTGCCAGTAGTGTGGGCGGGAGCGGGAGCACAGATACGCAGTATTTT

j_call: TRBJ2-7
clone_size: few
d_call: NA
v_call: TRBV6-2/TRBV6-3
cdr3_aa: CASSPRGRLGEQYF
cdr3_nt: TGTGCCAGCAGTCCTCGCGGACGGTTGGGGGAGCAGTACTTC

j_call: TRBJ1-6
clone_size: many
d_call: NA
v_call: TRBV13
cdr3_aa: CASSLGQGTSPLHF
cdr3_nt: TGTGCCAGCAGCTTAGGCCAGGGAACTTCACCCCTCCACTTT

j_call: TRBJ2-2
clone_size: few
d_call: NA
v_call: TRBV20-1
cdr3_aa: CSAPSASDTGELFF
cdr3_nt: TGCAGTGCTCCTAGCGCTTCAGACACCGGGGAGCTGTTTTTT

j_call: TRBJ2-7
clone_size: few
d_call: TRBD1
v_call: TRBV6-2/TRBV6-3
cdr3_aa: CASSSDRVYEQYF
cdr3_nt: TGTGCCAGCAGTTCCGACAGGGTCTACGAGCAGTACTTC

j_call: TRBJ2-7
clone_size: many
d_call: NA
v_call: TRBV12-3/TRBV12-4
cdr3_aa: CASSFGSRYYEQYF
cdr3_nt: TGTGCCAGCAGTTTTGGTTCCCGGTACTACGAGCAGTACTTC

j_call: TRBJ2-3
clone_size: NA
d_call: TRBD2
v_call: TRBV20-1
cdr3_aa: CSAREGLARDTQYF
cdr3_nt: TGCAGTGCTAGAGAGGGACTAGCAAGAGATACGCAGTATTTT

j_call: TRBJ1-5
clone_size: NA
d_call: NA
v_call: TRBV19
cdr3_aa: CASSITWGRNQPQHF
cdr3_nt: TGTGCCAGTAGTATAACTTGGGGACGCAATCAGCCCCAGCATTTT

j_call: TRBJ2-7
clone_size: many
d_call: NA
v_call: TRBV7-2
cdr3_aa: CASSRDRTLYEQYF
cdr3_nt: TGTGCCAGCAGCCGGGACCGCACCCTGTACGAGCAGTACTTC

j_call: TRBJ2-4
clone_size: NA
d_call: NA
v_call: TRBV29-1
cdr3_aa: CSVELGSRAKNIQYF
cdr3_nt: TGCAGCGTTGAACTAGGGAGTAGAGCCAAAAACATTCAGTACTTC